This record covers a single T cell receptor (beta chain). This specimen belongs to a study of blood T cell repertoires in COVID-19. Clones were read by immunoSEQ multiplex PCR, and TCRdb kept only the in-frame ones, dropping some. The sample has 330,000 or so clones, almost 90% seen once. The CDR3 loop spans 15 amino acids. Germline values: CDR1 SNHLY, CDR2 FYNNEI. V was cut by 5 bases and J by 7 bases, with 15 bases left in between. J is TRBJ1-6 and V is TRBV2; D may be TRBD1 (6 bases). The receptor's source is a woman aged 25 to 39 who had been exposed to COVID-19. Source material: PBMCs or T cells enriched from blood (not recorded which). The CDR3 bases are TGTGCCAGCAGTCTACAGGGCCCTAGAAATTCACCCCTCCACTTT. Translating gives CASSLQGPRNSPLHF.